A single sample is the source of the 29 T cell receptor beta chains below, sequenced in a study of T cells after yellow fever vaccination. TCRdb recomputed calls from the 5' RACE reads with MiXCR, one row per CDR3 protein. The table lists some 170,000 distinct CDR3 sequences, over 7% of them singletons, with 35% to 40% in the top ten. The sample in question was CD8+ T cells sorted from PBMCs, obtained 45 days after the yellow fever booster vaccination. These receptors were collected from a man younger than 35 who received the YFV17D yellow fever vaccine.

This clonotype was seen only a few times. The chain joins TRBV4-3 to TRBJ2-1, with 8 nucleotides matching TRBD2. J lost 5 bases, V lost 1 base, and 7 bases had no gene match. CDR1 and CDR2 from the germline V gene are LGHNA and YSLEER. This CDR3 is 16 amino acids long. CDR3 sequence reads: CASSQGTGGGDNEQFF. The DNA for the CDR3 is TGCGCCAGCAGCCAAGGTACCGGGGGGGGAGACAATGAGCAGTTCTTC.

Ten or more counts support this clonotype. The CDR3, as DNA: TGTGCCAGCAGCCAGGGGGGGGCGAGCTTTAGCACTGAAGCTTTCTTT. This encodes CASSQGGASFSTEAFF. V gene TRBV4-2 combines with J gene TRBJ1-1; tentatively, D is TRBD1 (6 bases). The CDR3 extends over 16 amino acids. The V end was cut by 3 bases, the J end by 4 bases, with 18 bases between. The germline CDR1 and CDR2 sequences are LGHNA and YNFKEQ.

The sample holds a few counts of this clonotype. The rearrangement links TRBV12-3 or TRBV12-4 to TRBJ1-2; D is perhaps TRBD1 (5 bases). This CDR3 spans 13 amino acids. Trimming shortened V by 5 bases and J by 8 bases, and 15 bases separated the two germline ends. CDR3 nucleotide sequence: TGTGCCAGCAGTGGGACGGCGGGGGAAGGCTACACCTTC. Amino acid sequence: CASSGTAGEGYTF.

This clonotype was detected many times. The chain carries TRBV5-1 and TRBJ2-1, with D possibly being TRBD1 (5 bases). Germline V gene sequence: CDR1 SGHRS, CDR2 YFSETQ. V lost 4 bases and J 9 bases, leaving 11 bases between the germline ends. This CDR3 is 12 amino acids long. The CDR3 here is CASSLQDTEQFF. The CDR3 bases are TGCGCCAGCAGCCTACAGGACACTGAGCAGTTCTTC. Filled out from reference TRBV5-1 and TRBJ2-1, the complete variable domain reads KAGVTQTPRYLIKTRGQQVTLSCSPISGHRSVSWYQQTPGQGLQFLFEYFSETQRNKGNFPGRFSGRQFSNSRSEMNVSTLELGDSALYLCASSLQDTEQFFGPGTRLTVL.

A few counts support this clonotype. This CDR3 is CASSLSGGGSGDTQYF. The CDR3 bases are TGTGCCAGCAGTTTAAGCGGTGGAGGTTCCGGGGATACGCAGTATTTT. The chain joins TRBV27 to TRBJ2-3, with D possibly being TRBD2 (5 bases). Trimming stripped 2 bases from V and 6 bases from J, with 18 bases between. The germline gives CDR1 MNHEY, CDR2 SMNVEV (reference sequence). The CDR3 contains 16 residues.

This rearrangement joins TRBV29-1 to TRBJ1-1, with D hard to call. CDR3 length: 13 amino acids. V shed 4 bases and J shed 8 bases, with 17 bases lying between them. Germline values: CDR1 SQVTM, CDR2 ANQGSEA. CDR3 sequence (DNA): TGCAGCGTTGGGCATCCAAAAAGATTAGAAGCTTTCTTT. Translated, it gives CSVGHPKRLEAFF.

The chain recombines TRBV6-5 with TRBJ1-2; 7 bases line up with TRBD1. The CDR3 loop spans 16 amino acids. Trimming cost V 0 bases and J 4 bases; bases outside gene matches: 8. Germline lookup yields CDR1 MNHEY and CDR2 SVGAGI. DNA of the CDR3: TGTGCCAGCAGTTACTCCGGGACAGAAGGCGGCTATGGCTACACCTTC. Translation: CASSYSGTEGGYGYTF.

This chain links TRBV7-3 with TRBJ2-3, with TRBD2 matching over 12 bases. The CDR3 spans 16 residues. Germline CDR1 is SGHTA and CDR2 is FQGTGA. The V and J ends lost 4 bases and 3 bases, in that order; junction bases with no gene match: 5. The DNA for the CDR3 is TGTGCCAGCAGCTCCCTAGCGGGGGGGCCTACAGATACGCAGTATTTT. As protein: CASSSLAGGPTDTQYF. The complete variable domain, with remaining parts taken from reference TRBV7-3 and TRBJ2-3, reads GAGVSQTPSNKVTEKGKYVELRCDPISGHTALYWYRQSLGQGPEFLIYFQGTGAADDSGLPNDRFFAVRPEGSVSTLKIQRTERGDSAVYLCASSSLAGGPTDTQYFGPGTRLTVL.

V and J are TRBV7-2 and TRBJ2-3; 9 bases line up with TRBD2. V lost 1 base, J lost 7 bases, and 6 bases stayed unmatched. The germline gives CDR1 SGHTA, CDR2 FQGNSA. The CDR3 spans 15 residues. The CDR3 DNA reads as TGTGCCAGCAGCTTAGAGGGACTAGCTTCGTATACGCAGTATTTT. Translation: CASSLEGLASYTQYF.

The sample holds a few counts of this clonotype. The chain employs TRBV4-1 and TRBJ2-1; D perhaps matches TRBD2 (5 bases). Trimming shortened V by 4 bases and J by 8 bases, and 15 bases separated the two germline ends. The germline CDR1 and CDR2 sequences are MGHRA and YSYEKL. The CDR3 sequence is 14 residues long. In nucleotides, the CDR3 is TGCGCCAGCAGCCCGGTCGGGGTCGTGGATGAGCAGTTCTTC. It translates to CASSPVGVVDEQFF.

The sample holds a few counts of this clonotype. The chain uses TRBV15 and TRBJ2-1; unclear D gene. The CDR3 spans 14 residues. The V gene lost 4 bases and the J gene lost 0 bases, with 7 bases spanning the gap. Germline V gene data show CDR1 as LNHNV and CDR2 as YYDKDF (reference sequence). The CDR3 coding sequence is TGTGCCACCAGCATTCAGAGCTCCTACAATGAGCAGTTCTTC. Amino acid sequence: CATSIQSSYNEQFF. Complete variable domain (other parts from reference TRBV15 and TRBJ2-1): DAMVIQNPRYQVTQFGKPVTLSCSQTLNHNVMYWYQQKSSQAPKLLFHYYDKDFNNEADTPDNFQSRRPNTSFCFLDIRSPGLGDTAMYLCATSIQSSYNEQFFGPGTRLTVL.

This clonotype has more than one count but fewer than ten. The chain joins TRBV7-3 to TRBJ2-1; 15 nucleotides align to TRBD2. Trimming took 5 bases from V and 7 from J; bases not matched to a gene: 24. Germline V CDR1 and CDR2: SGHTA, FQGTGA. This CDR3 is 22 amino acids long. CDR3 protein: CASSPSGGRVLWGLAGGNEQFF. The CDR3 nucleotides read TGTGCCAGCAGCCCAAGCGGAGGGAGGGTCTTGTGGGGACTAGCGGGGGGTAATGAGCAGTTCTTC.

This clonotype has at least ten counts. This sequence joins TRBV9 and TRBJ1-1, with D hard to call. This CDR3 comprises 14 residues. CDR1 is SGDLS and CDR2 is YYNGEE in the germline V gene. V lost 0 bases and J 5 bases, leaving 11 bases between the germline ends. This chain's CDR3 is CASSVALGVTEAFF. In DNA, the CDR3 is TGTGCCAGCAGCGTAGCTCTCGGAGTGACTGAAGCTTTCTTT.

The chain uses TRBV4-1 and TRBJ1-1; D uncertain. The CDR3 totals 15 residues. V lost 1 base to trimming and J lost 1 base, with 10 bases between them. Germline V gives CDR1 MGHRA, CDR2 YSYEKL. The CDR3 protein is CASSQVASANTEAFF. The CDR3 DNA follows: TGCGCCAGCAGCCAAGTGGCTTCGGCGAACACTGAAGCTTTCTTT.

This clonotype was detected a few times. The chain employs TRBV6-2 or TRBV6-3 and TRBJ2-7, with 8 bases fitting TRBD2. The V gene end was trimmed by 0 bases and the J gene end by 6 bases; junction bases not matched to a gene: 10. The CDR3 spans 16 residues. CDR1 is MNHEY, CDR2 SVGEGT, per germline. The CDR3 spells CASSYSIGAGALEQYV. The CDR3 nucleotides read TGTGCCAGCAGTTACTCGATTGGAGCGGGGGCCCTCGAGCAGTACGTC.

In its sample, this clonotype was seen a few times. V usage is TRBV5-1 and J usage is TRBJ2-1; D not certain. CDR1 SGHRS and CDR2 YFSETQ come from the germline V gene. This CDR3 region has 15 residues. V shed 0 bases and J shed 3 bases, with 10 bases lying between them. CDR3 DNA: TGCGCCAGCAGCTTGGGGGAAACCCTCTACAATGAGCAGTTCTTC. Encoded protein: CASSLGETLYNEQFF.

The chain has TRBV21-1 and TRBJ1-2; TRBD1 is taken as the D call from the table, unchecked against the DNA. TRBV21-1 is flagged as a pseudogene. This CDR3 contains 15 residues. The CDR3 protein is CASSKGQGWGYGYTF. The CDR3 nucleotides read TGTGCCAGCAGCAAAGGACAGGGCTGGGGCTATGGCTACACCTTC.

V gene TRBV6-2 or TRBV6-3 combines with J gene TRBJ2-5, with TRBD2 as a possible D gene (6 bases). The germline V gene encodes CDR1 MNHEY and CDR2 SVGEGT. The CDR3 is made up of 16 amino acids. V lost 0 bases, J lost 2 bases, and 13 bases lay in between. The CDR3 protein is CASSYSSEGRQETQYF. The CDR3 nucleotides are TGTGCCAGCAGTTACTCATCGGAGGGGAGACAAGAGACCCAGTACTTC.

The gene calls are TRBV6-2 or TRBV6-3 and TRBJ2-1; TRBD2 matches at 10 bases. The J segment lost 0 bases and the V segment lost 6 bases, leaving 8 bases of the junction unmatched. The CDR3 runs to 17 residues. Germline V CDR1 and CDR2: MNHEY, SVGEGT. CDR3 nucleotides: TGTGCCAGCAGGACTGAACTAGCGGGGAGCTCCTACAATGAGCAGTTCTTC. Residues: CASRTELAGSSYNEQFF.

This clonotype was counted a few times. V and J are TRBV4-3 and TRBJ2-7, with no clear D. The CDR3 is 13 amino acids. Looked up from germline, CDR1 is LGHNA and CDR2 is YSLEER. The germline V and J ends were trimmed by 5 bases and 3 bases, with 11 bases remaining between them. CDR3 loop: CASSWKCGYEQYF. In DNA form, the CDR3 reads TGCGCCAGCAGCTGGAAATGCGGCTACGAGCAGTACTTC.

The chain employs TRBV2 and TRBJ2-1; the match to TRBD1 covers 8 bases. The CDR3 is made up of 15 amino acids. The ends lost 9 bases at V and 2 bases at J; junction bases unmatched: 9. Germline loops: CDR1 SNHLY, CDR2 FYNNEI. The CDR3 region has the DNA TGTGCCAGGAGAGGGACAGGAAGAGCCTACAATGAGCAGTTCTTC. Encoded protein: CARRGTGRAYNEQFF.

The chain couples TRBV7-3 to TRBJ2-3; 13 positions match TRBD2. The length of the CDR3 is 16 residues. J lost 1 base, V lost 4 bases, and 2 bases had no gene match. Germline V gene data show CDR1 as SGHTA and CDR2 as FQGTGA. This chain's CDR3 is CASSSGLAGGTDTQYF. The CDR3 DNA reads as TGTGCCAGCAGCTCTGGACTAGCGGGGGGCACAGATACGCAGTATTTT.

This clonotype has a handful of counts. The CDR3 sequence is CASSKASVGNQETQYF. In DNA form, the CDR3 reads TGTGCCAGCAGCAAAGCTAGCGTCGGGAACCAAGAGACCCAGTACTTC. The V and J genes are TRBV7-8 and TRBJ2-5; perhaps TRBD2 as D (6 bases). The germline CDR1 and CDR2 sequences are SGHVS and FQNEAQ. V lost 5 bases to trimming and J lost 0 bases, with 16 bases between them. CDR3 length equals 16 residues.

This clonotype was detected ten times or more. The chain joins TRBV7-8 to TRBJ2-7; perhaps TRBD2 as D (5 bases). The CDR3 extends over 13 amino acids. Germline CDR1 is SGHVS and CDR2 is FQNEAQ. The ends were cut back, 4 bases at V and 4 bases at J, with 11 bases in the middle. CDR3 residues: CASSSRTFYEQYF. As DNA, the CDR3 is TGTGCCAGCAGCTCAAGGACTTTTTACGAGCAGTACTTC.

This clonotype was seen a few times. The chain couples TRBV21-1 to TRBJ2-7. TRBV21-1 is a pseudogene. The CDR3 is 10 residues long. In DNA form, the CDR3 reads TGTGCCAGCAGTGATTACGAGCAGTACGTC. Translated: CASSDYEQYV.

The V gene is TRBV4-1, the J gene TRBJ1-5, with D unclear. From germline, CDR1 is MGHRA and CDR2 YSYEKL. This CDR3 is 14 amino acids long. V dropped 2 bases and J dropped 10 bases, with 15 bases sitting between them. CDR3 amino acids: CASSQTMERDPQHF. The CDR3 DNA reads TGCGCCAGCAGCCAAACAATGGAGAGAGATCCCCAGCATTTT.

The V gene is TRBV7-9, the J gene TRBJ2-6; D uncertain. Germline values: CDR1 SEHNR, CDR2 FQNEAQ (reference sequence). The CDR3 covers 18 residues. Trimming took off 5 bases at V and 0 bases at J, with 17 bases between the two ends. The CDR3 sequence is CASSTNRALISGANVLTF. The CDR3 DNA reads TGTGCCAGCAGCACAAACCGGGCCCTTATCTCTGGGGCCAACGTCCTGACTTTC.

This clonotype showed up just a few times. This chain joins TRBV7-9 and TRBJ2-7; TRBD1 is a possible D gene (5 bases). Germline loops: CDR1 SEHNR, CDR2 FQNEAQ (reference sequence). Trimming cost V 6 bases and J 6 bases, with 9 bases left between them. There are 11 residues in the CDR3. As DNA, the CDR3 is TGTGCCAGCAGTTCGACAGCCGAGCAGTACGTC. Residues: CASSSTAEQYV.

There are a few counts of this clonotype. V is TRBV3-1 and J is TRBJ1-2, with D possibly being TRBD1 (5 bases). This CDR3 is 15 amino acids long. Trimming took 0 bases from V and 8 from J, leaving 16 bases between them. Germline CDR1 and CDR2: LGHDT and YNNKEL (reference sequence). The CDR3 nucleotides are TGTGCCAGCAGCCAAGAATACCCGGGGCTACCGGGCTACACCTTC. Protein sequence: CASSQEYPGLPGYTF.